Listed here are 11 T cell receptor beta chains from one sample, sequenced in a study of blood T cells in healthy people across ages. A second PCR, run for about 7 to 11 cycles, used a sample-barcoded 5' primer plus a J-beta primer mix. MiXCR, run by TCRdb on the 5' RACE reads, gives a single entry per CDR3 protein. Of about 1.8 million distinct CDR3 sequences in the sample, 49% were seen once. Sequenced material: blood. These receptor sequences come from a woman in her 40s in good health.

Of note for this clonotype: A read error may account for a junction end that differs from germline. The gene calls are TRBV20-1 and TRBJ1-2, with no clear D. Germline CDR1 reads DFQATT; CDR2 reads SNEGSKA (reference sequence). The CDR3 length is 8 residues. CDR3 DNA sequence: TGTGGTCAGGATGGCTACACCTTC. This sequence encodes CGQDGYTF.

CDR3 loop: CASSGLLGGNEQFF. CDR3 sequence (DNA): TGTGCCAGCAGCGGATTATTAGGGGGGAATGAGCAGTTCTTC. The V and J genes are TRBV7-2 and TRBJ2-1; D could derive from TRBD1 or TRBD2 (6 bases each). The CDR3 is made up of 14 amino acids. Germline V CDR1 and CDR2: SGHTA, FQGNSA. Trimming took 5 bases from V and 7 from J, leaving 15 bases between them.

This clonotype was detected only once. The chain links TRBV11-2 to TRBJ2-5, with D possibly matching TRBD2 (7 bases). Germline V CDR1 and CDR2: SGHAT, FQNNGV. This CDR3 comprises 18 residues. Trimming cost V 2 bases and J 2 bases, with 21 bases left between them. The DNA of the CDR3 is TGTGCCAGCAGCTTATCCGGGAGTTGGGGGGGGCAGCAAGAGACCCAGTACTTC. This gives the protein CASSLSGSWGGQQETQYF.

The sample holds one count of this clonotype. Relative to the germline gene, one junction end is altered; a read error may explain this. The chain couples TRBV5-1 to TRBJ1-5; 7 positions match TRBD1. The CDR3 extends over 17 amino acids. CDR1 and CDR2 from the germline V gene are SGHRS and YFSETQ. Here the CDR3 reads CASSLAPGGTSNQLQHF. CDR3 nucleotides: TGCGCCAGCAGCTTAGCCCCAGGGGGGACGAGCAATCAGCTCCAGCATTTT. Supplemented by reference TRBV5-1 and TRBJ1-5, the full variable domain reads KAGVTQTPRYLIKTRGQQVTLSCSPISGHRSVSWYQQTPGQGLQFLFEYFSETQRNKGNFPGRFSGRQFSNSRSEMNVSTLELGDSALYLCASSLAPGGTSNQLQHFGDGTRLSIL.

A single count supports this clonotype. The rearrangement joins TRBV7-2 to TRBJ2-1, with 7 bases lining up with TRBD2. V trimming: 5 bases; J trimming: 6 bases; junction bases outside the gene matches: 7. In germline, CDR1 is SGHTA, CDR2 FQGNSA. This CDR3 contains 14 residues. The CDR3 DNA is TGTGCCAGCAGCGTAGGGACTATTTTCAATGAGCAGTTCTTC. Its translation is CASSVGTIFNEQFF.

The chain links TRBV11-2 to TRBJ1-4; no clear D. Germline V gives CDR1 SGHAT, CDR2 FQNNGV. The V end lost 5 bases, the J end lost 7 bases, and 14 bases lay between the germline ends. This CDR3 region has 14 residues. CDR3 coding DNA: TGTGCCAGCAGCCCCGTTACGGGGATTGAAAAACTGTTTTTT. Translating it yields CASSPVTGIEKLFF.

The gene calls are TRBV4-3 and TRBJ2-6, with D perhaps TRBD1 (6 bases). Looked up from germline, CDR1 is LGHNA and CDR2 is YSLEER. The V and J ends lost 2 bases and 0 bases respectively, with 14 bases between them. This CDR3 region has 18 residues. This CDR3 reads CASSQTTGRFSGANVLTF. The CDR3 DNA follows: TGCGCCAGCAGCCAAACGACAGGTCGCTTCTCTGGGGCCAACGTCCTGACTTTC.

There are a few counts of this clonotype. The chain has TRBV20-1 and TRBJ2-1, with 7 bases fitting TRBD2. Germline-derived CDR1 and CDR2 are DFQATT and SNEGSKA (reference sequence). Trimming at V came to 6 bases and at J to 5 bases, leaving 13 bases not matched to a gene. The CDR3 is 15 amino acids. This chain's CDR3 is CSASGGGKPNNEQFF. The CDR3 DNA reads TGCAGTGCCTCTGGCGGGGGAAAACCCAACAATGAGCAGTTCTTC.

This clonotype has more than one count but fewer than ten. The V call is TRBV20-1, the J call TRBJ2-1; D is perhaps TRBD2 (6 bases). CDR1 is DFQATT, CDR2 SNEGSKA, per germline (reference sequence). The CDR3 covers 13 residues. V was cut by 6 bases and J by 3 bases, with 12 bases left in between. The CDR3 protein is CSAAGPFYNEQFF. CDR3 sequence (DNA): TGCAGTGCCGCGGGACCCTTCTACAATGAGCAGTTCTTC.

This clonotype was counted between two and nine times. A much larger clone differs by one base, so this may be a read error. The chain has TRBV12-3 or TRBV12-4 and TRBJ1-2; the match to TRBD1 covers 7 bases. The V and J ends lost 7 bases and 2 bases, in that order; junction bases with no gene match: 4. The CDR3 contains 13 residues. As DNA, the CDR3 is TGTGCCAGCACCCCGACAGGGAACTATGGCTACACCTTC. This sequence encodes CASTPTGNYGYTF.

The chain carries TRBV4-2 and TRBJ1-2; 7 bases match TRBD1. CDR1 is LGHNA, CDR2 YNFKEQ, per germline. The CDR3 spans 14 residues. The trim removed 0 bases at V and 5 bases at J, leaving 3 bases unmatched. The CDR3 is CASSQEWTGYGYTF. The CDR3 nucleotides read TGTGCCAGCAGCCAAGAGTGGACAGGATATGGCTACACCTTC.